This is a list of T cell receptor beta chains from one sample in a study of T cell therapy after organ transplantation. The repertoire was sequenced with immunoSEQ multiplex PCR; TCRdb's copy has only in-frame clones and lacks some. The table lists 45,000 to 50,000 clones, approximately 94% of them singletons, with about 2.9% in the top ten. The antigens of these receptors remain unknown. Sequences were derived from CD8+ T cells from blood, sampled before autologous CMV-specific T cell therapy. The source of these receptors is a human patient who had received a solid organ transplant and had CMV disease. The CDR3 runs from the conserved cysteine through the conserved F or W. The D gene is left open where the match is weak. Clone size is stated in some rows and not others, as once, few, many or a class when expanded.

TRBV5-1,TRBJ1-1,-,TRBD1,TGCGCCAGCAGCTCTGGACAGGGAATGAACACTGAAGCTTTCTTT,CASSSGQGMNTEAFF
TRBV30,TRBJ2-7,-,-,TGTGCCTGGAGTGGGGGGAGCGACGAGCAGTACTTC,CAWSGGSDEQYF
TRBV30,TRBJ1-1,-,-,TGTGCCTGGAGCCCGACGAACACTGAAGCTTTCTTT,CAWSPTNTEAFF
TRBV6-6,TRBJ2-2,-,TRBD1,TGTGCCAGCAGTAACAGGGGAGCGAACACCGGGGAGCTGTTTTTT,CASSNRGANTGELFF
TRBV14,TRBJ1-4,-,-,TGTGCCAGCAGCCAAGTCCCAAAGCGGACCTCGGCAACTAATGAAAAACTGTTTTTT,CASSQVPKRTSATNEKLFF
TRBV14,TRBJ2-1,-,TRBD2,TGTGCCAGCAGCCAAACCTTGACTAGCGGGCCCCTCTCTTTCTACAATGAGCAGTTCTTC,CASSQTLTSGPLSFYNEQFF
TRBV7-6,TRBJ2-3,-,-,TGTGCCAGCAGCTCCTTTGGGAGTAGCACAGATACGCAGTATTTT,CASSSFGSSTDTQYF
TRBV4-3,TRBJ2-3,-,TRBD2,TGCGCCAGCAGCCAAGAGCATGCTAGCGGGGCAGATACGCAGTATTTT,CASSQEHASGADTQYF
TRBV13,TRBJ2-7,-,-,TGTGCCAGCAGCTCGGGGGAAGGAGGGCCCTCCTACGAGCAGTACTTC,CASSSGEGGPSYEQYF
TRBV7-2,TRBJ2-5,-,TRBD2,TGTGCCAGCAGCACCGATGTGACTAGCCACCAAGAGACCCAGTACTTC,CASSTDVTSHQETQYF
TRBV27,TRBJ1-3,once,-,TGTGCCAGCAGCCTCGGGGGGTCTGGAAACACCATATATTTT,CASSLGGSGNTIYF
TRBV6-4,TRBJ1-1,-,-,TGTGCCAGCAGTGAGGGTTTGGACATGAACACTGAAGCTTTCTTT,CASSEGLDMNTEAFF
TRBV7-9,TRBJ1-1,-,-,TGTGCCAGCAGCTTAGTCGGAAAGAACACTGAAGCTTTCTTT,CASSLVGKNTEAFF
TRBV6-1,TRBJ2-2,-,TRBD2,TGTGCCAGCAGTGAATTAGCGGGAGGCACCGGGGAGCTGTTTTTT,CASSELAGGTGELFF
TRBV30,TRBJ2-1,-,-,TGTGCCTGGAGGGTGGCGAACGGGGTCTACAATGAGCAGTTCTTC,CAWRVANGVYNEQFF
TRBV11-2,TRBJ2-2,-,-,TGTGCCAGCAGCTTAGTCGACTGGGGGACCGGGGAGCTGTTTTTT,CASSLVDWGTGELFF
TRBV30,TRBJ1-2,-,-,TGTGCCTGGAGCCGCGGACAGTACTACTATGGCTACACCTTC,CAWSRGQYYYGYTF
TRBV6-5,TRBJ1-1,few,-,TGTGCCAGCAGTTTCGGGGGCACTGAAGCTTTCTTT,CASSFGGTEAFF
TRBV9,TRBJ1-1,-,-,TGTGCCAGCAGCTTCGGGGGGCCGGGGAACACTGAAGCTTTCTTT,CASSFGGPGNTEAFF
TRBV2,TRBJ2-7,-,TRBD1,TGTGCCAGCAGGGGACAGGGCCGAAACTACGAGCAGTACTTC,CASRGQGRNYEQYF
TRBV7-9,TRBJ2-2,-,-,TGTGCCAGCAGCCTTGGGAGTAAGAACACCGGGGAGCTGTTTTTT,CASSLGSKNTGELFF
TRBV20-1,TRBJ1-2,-,-,TGCAGTGCTAGAGAACCCGCCTACACCTTC,CSAREPAYTF
TRBV30,TRBJ2-1,-,-,TGTGCCTGGAGTGCGGCCAGAATCGATGAGCAGTTCTTC,CAWSAARIDEQFF
TRBV27,TRBJ2-7,-,TRBD2,TGTGCCAGCAGTTTGAGCGGGAACTACGAGCAGTACTTC,CASSLSGNYEQYF
TRBV6-5,TRBJ1-4,-,-,TGTGCCAGCAGTTACACTCCCGGGACCGCCGAAAAACTGTTTTTT,CASSYTPGTAEKLFF
TRBV19,TRBJ1-2,-,-,TGTGCCAGCCGAGGGGAGGACTATGGCTACACCTTC,CASRGEDYGYTF
TRBV27,TRBJ1-2,-,-,TGTGCCAGCAGACCCCGCGAGGTTAACTATGGCTACACCTTC,CASRPREVNYGYTF
TRBV28,TRBJ1-1,-,TRBD1,TGTGCCAGCAGCTCGACAGGGTACTATGAAGCTTTCTTT,CASSSTGYYEAFF
TRBV15,TRBJ1-5,-,-,TGTGCCACCAGCAGAGATCGTGGAGTTTTGCAGCCCCAGCATTTT,CATSRDRGVLQPQHF
TRBV14,TRBJ2-2,-,TRBD1,TGTGCCAGCAGGCGGGGACAGGATCTTATTTTGGCCGGGGAGCTGTTTTTT,CASRRGQDLILAGELFF
TRBV9,TRBJ1-1,-,TRBD1,TGTGCCAGCAGCCCACTCGAGGGACAGCAGAACACTGAAGCTTTCTTT,CASSPLEGQQNTEAFF
TRBV2,TRBJ2-3,once,TRBD2,TGTGCCAGCAGTGCCACGTCCCCCGGGACTAGCATGGATACGCAGTATTTT,CASSATSPGTSMDTQYF
TRBV9,TRBJ1-2,-,TRBD1,TGTGCCAGCAGCCCCTCACCTCGTAGGGGGCATGGCTACACCTTC,CASSPSPRRGHGYTF
TRBV5-8,TRBJ2-7,-,-,TGTGCCCTGGATGGGACTTTGACATCCTACGAGCAGTACTTC,CALDGTLTSYEQYF
TRBV6-6,TRBJ2-7,-,TRBD1,TGTGCCAGCAGTCAAATTCCGGGACAGAGCCACGAGCAGTACTTC,CASSQIPGQSHEQYF
TRBV21-1,TRBJ1-1,-,-,TGTGCCAGCAGCAAAGAGGGGACAGTGAACACTGAAGCTTTCTTT,CASSKEGTVNTEAFF
TRBV6-5,TRBJ1-5,-,-,TGTGCCAGCAGTCCCGGGACAACTAGCGGGCCCCAGCATTTT,CASSPGTTSGPQHF
TRBV2,TRBJ2-1,once,-,TGTGCCAGCAGTCCAGGGGTCGGTGGCGGTGAGCAGTTCTTC,CASSPGVGGGEQFF
TRBV6-1,TRBJ2-5,once,TRBD2,TGTGCCAGCACGTTCACTAGCGGGACCCAAGAGACCCAGTACTTC,CASTFTSGTQETQYF
TRBV5-3,TRBJ2-7,-,TRBD1,TGTGCCAGAAGCTTCCTGGGGCAGGGGGCAAGGGAGCAGTACTTC,CARSFLGQGAREQYF
TRBV4-1,TRBJ2-7,-,-,TGCGCCAGCAGCCAAGGAGGACAGAGCTCCTACGAGCAGTACTTC,CASSQGGQSSYEQYF
TRBV4-3,TRBJ2-7,-,-,TGCGCCAGCAGCCAAGATATCGGGGTCCTCTCCTACGAGCAGTACTTC,CASSQDIGVLSYEQYF
TRBV6-5,TRBJ2-7,-,TRBD2,TGTGCCAGCAGTCTAGCGGGGGGGAATCTCTACGAGCAGTACTTC,CASSLAGGNLYEQYF
TRBV6-5,TRBJ1-3,-,-,TGTGCCAGCACCCTAGACACCTACTCTGGAAACACCATATATTTT,CASTLDTYSGNTIYF
TRBV27,TRBJ2-3,once,-,TGTGCCAGCAGTTTAGGCGGCCCCCCTAGCACAGATACGCAGTATTTT,CASSLGGPPSTDTQYF
TRBV6-1,TRBJ2-1,-,-,TGTGCCAGCAGTGAAATTACAGGGCTGCGTGACAATGAGCAGTTCTTC,CASSEITGLRDNEQFF
TRBV6-6,TRBJ2-3,once,TRBD2,TGTGCCAGCAGTTACCTTGGCGGGGGGGCGGCAGATACGCAGTATTTT,CASSYLGGGAADTQYF
TRBV19,TRBJ2-1,-,TRBD1,TGTGCCAGTTCATCGGACAGGGGGCTCTACAATGAGCAGTTCTTC,CASSSDRGLYNEQFF
TRBV5-6,TRBJ2-7,-,TRBD2,TGTGCCAGCAGCTTACGTCCGGGAGGCGAGCAGTACTTC,CASSLRPGGEQYF
TRBV7-9,TRBJ1-6,-,TRBD1,TGTGCCAGCAGCGGCGGGGACAGAGGGTCACCCCTCCACTTT,CASSGGDRGSPLHF
TRBV19,TRBJ1-2,-,-,TGTGCCGGAGGGGACCCGACCTATGGCTACACCTTC,CAGGDPTYGYTF
TRBV10-2,TRBJ2-1,-,TRBD2,TGCGCCAGCAGTGAGGGGACTAGCGGGCACAATGAGCAGTTCTTC,CASSEGTSGHNEQFF
TRBV11-2,TRBJ2-5,-,-,TGTGCCAGCATTCCGGACAGTAGGGAGACCCAGTACTTC,CASIPDSRETQYF
TRBV4-3,TRBJ1-4,-,-,TGCGCCAGCAGCCAAGATCTTGCGGCGGCTCGGGGCGAAAAACTGTTTTTT,CASSQDLAAARGEKLFF
TRBV9,TRBJ2-3,-,TRBD1,TGTGCCAGCAGCCTTTACGGACAGGGGGGCCCTCCCACGCAGTATTTT,CASSLYGQGGPPTQYF
TRBV4-1,TRBJ2-7,-,-,TGCGCCAGCAGCCTCGACAGGCCGGCCCGCTACGAGCAGTACTTC,CASSLDRPARYEQYF
TRBV7-9,TRBJ1-3,-,-,TGTGCCAGCAGCTTAGCGCGGGGGGACGGAAACACCATATATTTT,CASSLARGDGNTIYF
TRBV9,TRBJ2-1,-,-,TGTGCCAGCAGTCCTACGGGACTTAACTACAATGAGCAGTTCTTC,CASSPTGLNYNEQFF
TRBV27,TRBJ2-7,once,-,TGTGCCAGCAGTTTGGCCCCGATCTTGGAGCAGTACTTC,CASSLAPILEQYF
TRBV27,TRBJ2-1,-,TRBD2,TGTGCCAGCAGTTTCGCCCCTTGGCGGGAGCTCGCTGAGCAGTTCTTC,CASSFAPWRELAEQFF